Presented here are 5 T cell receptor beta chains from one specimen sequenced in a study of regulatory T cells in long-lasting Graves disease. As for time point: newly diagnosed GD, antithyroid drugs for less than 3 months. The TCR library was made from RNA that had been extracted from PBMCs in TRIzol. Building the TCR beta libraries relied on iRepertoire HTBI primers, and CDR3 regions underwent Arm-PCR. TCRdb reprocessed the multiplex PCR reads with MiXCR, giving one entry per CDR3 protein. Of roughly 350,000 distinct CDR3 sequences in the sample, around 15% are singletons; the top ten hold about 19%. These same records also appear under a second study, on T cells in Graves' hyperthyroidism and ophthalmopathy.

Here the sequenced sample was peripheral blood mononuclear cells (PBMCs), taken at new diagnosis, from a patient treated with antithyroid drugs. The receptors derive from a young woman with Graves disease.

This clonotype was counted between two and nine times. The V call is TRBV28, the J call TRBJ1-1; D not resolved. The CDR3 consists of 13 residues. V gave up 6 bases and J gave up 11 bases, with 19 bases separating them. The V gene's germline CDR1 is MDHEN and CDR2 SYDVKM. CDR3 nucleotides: TGTGCCAGCAGCCCCCAAAGCTCCCTGGGCGCTTTCTTT. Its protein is CASSPQSSLGAFF.

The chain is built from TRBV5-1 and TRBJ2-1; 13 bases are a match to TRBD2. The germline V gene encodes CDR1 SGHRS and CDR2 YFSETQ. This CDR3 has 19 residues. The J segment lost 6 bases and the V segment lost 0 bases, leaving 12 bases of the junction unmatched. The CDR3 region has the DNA TGCGCCAGCAGCTTGGGACTAGCGGGAGGCCAGTGGCTGTCCAATGAGCAGTTCTTC. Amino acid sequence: CASSLGLAGGQWLSNEQFF.

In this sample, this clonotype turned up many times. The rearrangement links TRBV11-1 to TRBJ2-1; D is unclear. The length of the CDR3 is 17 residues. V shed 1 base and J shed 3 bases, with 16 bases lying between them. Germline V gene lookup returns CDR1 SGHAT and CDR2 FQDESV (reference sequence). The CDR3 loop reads CASSLVGLGSVYNEQFF. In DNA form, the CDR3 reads TGTGCCAGCAGCTTAGTAGGGTTAGGGTCCGTCTACAATGAGCAGTTCTTC. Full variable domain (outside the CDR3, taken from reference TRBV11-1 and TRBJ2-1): EAEVAQSPRYKITEKSQAVAFWCDPISGHATLYWYRQILGQGPELLVQFQDESVVDDSQLPKDRFSAERLKGVDSTLKIQPAELGDSAMYLCASSLVGLGSVYNEQFFGPGTRLTVL.

The CDR3 DNA sequence: TGTGCCAGCAGCCAAGATTTAGCGGGGTCGTCCTGGGAGCAGTACTTC. Amino acids: CASSQDLAGSSWEQYF. The chain joins TRBV4-2 to TRBJ2-7; TRBD2 aligns across 8 bases. CDR3 length equals 16 residues. The V segment lost 0 bases and the J segment 7 bases; nucleotides outside the gene matches: 11. CDR1 is LGHNA and CDR2 is YNFKEQ in the germline V gene.

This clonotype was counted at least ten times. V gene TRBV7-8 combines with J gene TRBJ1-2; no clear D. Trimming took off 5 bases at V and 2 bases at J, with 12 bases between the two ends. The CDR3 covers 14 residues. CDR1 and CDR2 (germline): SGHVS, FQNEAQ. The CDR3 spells CASSHRGPNYGYTF. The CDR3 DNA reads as TGTGCCAGCAGCCACCGAGGACCCAACTATGGCTACACCTTC.